This T cell receptor beta chain was retrieved from a study of Ad26.COV2.S vaccination and SARS-CoV-2 variants. Study context: Intramuscular Ad26.COV2.S at 5x10^10 or 1x10^11 viral particles.

This CDR3 comprises 16 residues. Per the germline V gene, CDR1 is SGHAT and CDR2 is FQNNGV. V shed 1 base and J 4 bases; nucleotides not matched to a gene: 6. Sequencing used immunoSEQ multiplex PCR; TCRdb keeps in-frame clones, though not all of them. This table holds around 450,000 clones, approximately 87% found once. The treatment: some 19 received Ad26.COV2.S at low or high dose, single or two shots; a few received placebo; per-sample allocation not given. The samples date from day 63 after the first vaccine or placebo injection. The genes are TRBV11-2 and TRBJ1-3; 8 positions match TRBD1. Sequenced here: peripheral blood, sampled in a trial of Ad26.COV2.S vaccine versus placebo. The sequence came from a person between 18 and 65 years old who received the Ad26.COV2.S COVID-19 vaccine or a placebo. CDR3 sequence reads: CASSLGGTGAGNTIYF. The CDR3 bases are TGTGCCAGCAGCTTAGGGGGGACAGGAGCCGGAAACACCATATATTTT.